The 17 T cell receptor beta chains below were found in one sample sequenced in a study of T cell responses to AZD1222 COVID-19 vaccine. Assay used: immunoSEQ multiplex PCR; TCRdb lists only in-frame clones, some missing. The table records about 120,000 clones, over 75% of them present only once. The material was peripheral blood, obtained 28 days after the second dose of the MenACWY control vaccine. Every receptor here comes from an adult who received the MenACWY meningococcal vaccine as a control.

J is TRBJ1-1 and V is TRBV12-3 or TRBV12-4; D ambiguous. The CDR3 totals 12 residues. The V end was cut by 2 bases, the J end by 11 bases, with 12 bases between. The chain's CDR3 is CASSLPGMRAFF. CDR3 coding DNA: TGTGCCAGCAGTTTACCCGGGATGAGGGCTTTCTTT.

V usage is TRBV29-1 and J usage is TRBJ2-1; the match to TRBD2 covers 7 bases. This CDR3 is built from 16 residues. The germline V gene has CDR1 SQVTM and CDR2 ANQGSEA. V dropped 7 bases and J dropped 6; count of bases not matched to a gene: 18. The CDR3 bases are TGCAGCGCTAGCGGAGGCGGTAGGGGAGCCCCCAATGAGCAGTTCTTC. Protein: CSASGGGRGAPNEQFF.

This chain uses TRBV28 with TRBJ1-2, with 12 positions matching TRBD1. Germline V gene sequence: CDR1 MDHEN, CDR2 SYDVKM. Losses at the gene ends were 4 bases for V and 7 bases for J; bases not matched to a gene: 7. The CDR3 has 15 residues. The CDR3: CASSWTGTGGVGYTF. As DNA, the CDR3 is TGTGCCAGCAGTTGGACCGGGACAGGGGGCGTTGGCTACACCTTC.

CDR3 DNA sequence: TGTGCCAGCAGTTTAGATCCCGGCCGCAAACTCGGGACCCAGCGTCGTGGCTACACCTTC. It codes for CASSLDPGRKLGTQRRGYTF. This chain links TRBV28 with TRBJ1-2, with a weak D call TRBD1 (5 bases). CDR1 and CDR2 from the germline V gene are MDHEN and SYDVKM. The CDR3 consists of 20 residues. V lost 2 bases, J lost 7 bases, and 32 bases lay in between.

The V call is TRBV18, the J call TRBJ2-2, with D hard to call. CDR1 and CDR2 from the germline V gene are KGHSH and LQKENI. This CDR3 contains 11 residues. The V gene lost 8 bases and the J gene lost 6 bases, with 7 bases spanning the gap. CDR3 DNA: TGTGCCAGCACCGACGCCGGGGAGCTGTTTTTT. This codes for CASTDAGELFF.

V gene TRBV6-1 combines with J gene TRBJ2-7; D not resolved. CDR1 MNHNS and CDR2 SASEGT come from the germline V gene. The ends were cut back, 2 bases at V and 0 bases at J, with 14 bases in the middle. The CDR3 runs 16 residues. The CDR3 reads CASSESVNRPSYEQYF. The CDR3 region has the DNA TGTGCCAGCAGTGAATCGGTGAACCGACCCTCCTACGAGCAGTACTTC.

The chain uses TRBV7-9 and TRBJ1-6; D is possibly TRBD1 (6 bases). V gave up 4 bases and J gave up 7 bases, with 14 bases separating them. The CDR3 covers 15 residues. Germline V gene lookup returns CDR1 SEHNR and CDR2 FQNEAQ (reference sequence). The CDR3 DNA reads TGTGCCAGCAGCTCACCTACAGGGTCCAATTCACCCCTCCACTTT. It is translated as CASSSPTGSNSPLHF.

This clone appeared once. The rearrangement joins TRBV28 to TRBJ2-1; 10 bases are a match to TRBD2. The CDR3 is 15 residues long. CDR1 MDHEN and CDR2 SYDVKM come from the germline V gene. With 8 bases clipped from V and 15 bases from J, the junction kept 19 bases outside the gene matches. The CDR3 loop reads CASEGRAGGPPGPFF. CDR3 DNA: TGTGCCAGCGAGGGACGAGCGGGAGGGCCGCCGGGACCGTTCTTC.

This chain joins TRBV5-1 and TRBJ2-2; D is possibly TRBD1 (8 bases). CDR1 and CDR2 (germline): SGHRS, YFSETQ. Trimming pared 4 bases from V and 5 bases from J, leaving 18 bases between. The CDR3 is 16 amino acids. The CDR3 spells CASSISDRGGTGELFF. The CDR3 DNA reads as TGCGCCAGCAGCATAAGTGACAGGGGAGGGACCGGGGAGCTGTTTTTT.

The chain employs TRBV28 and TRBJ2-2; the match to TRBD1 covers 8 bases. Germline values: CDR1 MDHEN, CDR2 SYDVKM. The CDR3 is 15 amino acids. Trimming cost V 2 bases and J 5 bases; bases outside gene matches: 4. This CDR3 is CASSLGRQGTGELFF. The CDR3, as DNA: TGTGCCAGCAGTTTAGGCCGACAGGGGACCGGGGAGCTGTTTTTT.

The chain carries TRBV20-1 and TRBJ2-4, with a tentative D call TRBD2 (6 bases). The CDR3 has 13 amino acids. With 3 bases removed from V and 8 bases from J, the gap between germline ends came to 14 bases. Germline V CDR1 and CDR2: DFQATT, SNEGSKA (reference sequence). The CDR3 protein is CSASGGSGDIQYF. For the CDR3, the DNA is TGCAGTGCTAGTGGAGGGAGTGGGGACATTCAGTACTTC.

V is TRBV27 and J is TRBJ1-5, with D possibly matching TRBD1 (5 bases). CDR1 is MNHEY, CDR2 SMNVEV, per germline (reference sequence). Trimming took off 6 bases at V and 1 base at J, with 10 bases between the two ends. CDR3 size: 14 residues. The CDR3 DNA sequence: TGTGCCAGCAGCTTCCGGGACAGCAATCAGCCCCAGCATTTT. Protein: CASSFRDSNQPQHF.

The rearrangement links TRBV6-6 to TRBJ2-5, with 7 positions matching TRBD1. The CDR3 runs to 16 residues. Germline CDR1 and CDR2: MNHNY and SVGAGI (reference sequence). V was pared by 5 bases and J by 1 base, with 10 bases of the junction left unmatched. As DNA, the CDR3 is TGTGCCAGCAGTCCAGGAAGACAGGGTCTCCAAGAGACCCAGTACTTC. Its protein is CASSPGRQGLQETQYF.

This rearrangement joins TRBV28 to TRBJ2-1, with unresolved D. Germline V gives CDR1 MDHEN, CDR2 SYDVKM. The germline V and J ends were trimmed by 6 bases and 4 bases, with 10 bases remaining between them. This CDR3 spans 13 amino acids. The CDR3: CASRKFGYNEQFF. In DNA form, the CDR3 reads TGTGCCAGCAGGAAGTTTGGGTACAATGAGCAGTTCTTC.

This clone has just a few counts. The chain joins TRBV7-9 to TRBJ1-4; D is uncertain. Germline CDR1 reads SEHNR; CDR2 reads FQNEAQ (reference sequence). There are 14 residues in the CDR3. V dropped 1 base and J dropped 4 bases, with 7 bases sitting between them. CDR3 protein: CASSLVGVNEKLFF. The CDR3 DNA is TGTGCCAGCAGCTTAGTGGGTGTTAATGAAAAACTGTTTTTT.

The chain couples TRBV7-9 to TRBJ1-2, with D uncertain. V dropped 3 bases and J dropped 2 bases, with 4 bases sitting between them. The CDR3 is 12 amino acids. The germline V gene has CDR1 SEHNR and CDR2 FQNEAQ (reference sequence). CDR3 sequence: CASSLGNYGYTF. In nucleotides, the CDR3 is TGTGCCAGCAGCTTGGGCAACTATGGCTACACCTTC. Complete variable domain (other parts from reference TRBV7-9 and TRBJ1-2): DTGVSQNPRHKITKRGQNVTFRCDPISEHNRLYWYRQTLGQGPEFLTYFQNEAQLEKSRLLSDRFSAERPKGSFSTLEIQRTEQGDSAMYLCASSLGNYGYTFGSGTRLTVV.

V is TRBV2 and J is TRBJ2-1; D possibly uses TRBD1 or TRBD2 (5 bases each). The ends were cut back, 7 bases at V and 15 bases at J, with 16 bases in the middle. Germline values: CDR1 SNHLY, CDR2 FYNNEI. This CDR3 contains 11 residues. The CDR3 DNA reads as TGTGCCAGCAACCTGGGACGGAGAACGTTCTTC. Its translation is CASNLGRRTFF.